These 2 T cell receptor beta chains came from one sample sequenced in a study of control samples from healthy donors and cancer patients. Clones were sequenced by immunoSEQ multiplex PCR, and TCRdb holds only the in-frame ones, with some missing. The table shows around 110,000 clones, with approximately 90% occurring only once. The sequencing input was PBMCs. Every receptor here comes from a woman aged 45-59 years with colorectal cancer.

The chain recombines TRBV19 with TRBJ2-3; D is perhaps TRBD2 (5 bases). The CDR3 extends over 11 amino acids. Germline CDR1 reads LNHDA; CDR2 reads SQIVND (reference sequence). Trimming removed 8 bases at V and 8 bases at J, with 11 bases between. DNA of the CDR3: TGTGCCAGTCGGGATGTGGGTACGCAGTATTTT. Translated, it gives CASRDVGTQYF.

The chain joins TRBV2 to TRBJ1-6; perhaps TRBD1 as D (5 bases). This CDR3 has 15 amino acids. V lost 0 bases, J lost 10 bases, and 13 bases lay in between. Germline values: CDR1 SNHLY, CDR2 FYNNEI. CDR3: CASSEAQGRNSPLHF. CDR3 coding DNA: TGTGCCAGCAGTGAAGCCCAGGGTCGGAACTCACCCCTCCACTTT.